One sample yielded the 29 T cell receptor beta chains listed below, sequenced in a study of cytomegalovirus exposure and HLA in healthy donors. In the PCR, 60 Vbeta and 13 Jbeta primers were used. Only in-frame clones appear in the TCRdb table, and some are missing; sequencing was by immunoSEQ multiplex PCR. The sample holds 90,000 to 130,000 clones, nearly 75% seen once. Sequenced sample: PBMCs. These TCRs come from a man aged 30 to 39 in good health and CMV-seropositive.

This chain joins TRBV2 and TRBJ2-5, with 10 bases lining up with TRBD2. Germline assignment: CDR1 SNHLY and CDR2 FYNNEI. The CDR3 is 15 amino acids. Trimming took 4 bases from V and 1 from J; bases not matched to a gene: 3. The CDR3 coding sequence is TGTGCCAGCAGTGGAGAGCGGGGGGGCCAAGAGACCCAGTACTTC. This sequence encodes CASSGERGGQETQYF.

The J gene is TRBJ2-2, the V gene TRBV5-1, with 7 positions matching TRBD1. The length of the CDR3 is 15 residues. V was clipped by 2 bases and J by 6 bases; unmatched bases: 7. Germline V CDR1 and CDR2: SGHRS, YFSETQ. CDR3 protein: CASSFGQALPGELFF. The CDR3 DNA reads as TGCGCCAGCAGCTTCGGACAGGCCCTCCCCGGGGAGCTGTTTTTT.

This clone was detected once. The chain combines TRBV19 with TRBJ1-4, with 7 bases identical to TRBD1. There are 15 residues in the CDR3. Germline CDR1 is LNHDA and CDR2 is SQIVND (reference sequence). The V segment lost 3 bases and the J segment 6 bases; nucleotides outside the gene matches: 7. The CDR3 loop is CASSISTGSDEKLFF. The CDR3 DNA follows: TGTGCCAGTAGTATCTCGACAGGGAGCGATGAAAAACTGTTTTTT.

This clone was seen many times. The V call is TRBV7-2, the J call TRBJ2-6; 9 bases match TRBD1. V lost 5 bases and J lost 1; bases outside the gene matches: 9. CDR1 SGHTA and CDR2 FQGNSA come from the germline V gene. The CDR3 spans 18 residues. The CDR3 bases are TGTGCCAGCAGCGCCTACAGGGGGCGTCAGTCTGGGGCCAACGTCCTGACTTTC. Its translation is CASSAYRGRQSGANVLTF.

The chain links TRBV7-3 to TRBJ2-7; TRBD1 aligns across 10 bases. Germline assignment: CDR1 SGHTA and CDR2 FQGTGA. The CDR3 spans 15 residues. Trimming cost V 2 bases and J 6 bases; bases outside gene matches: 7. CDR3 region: CASSLDGTGVVEQYF. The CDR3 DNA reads TGTGCCAGCAGCTTAGATGGGACAGGGGTGGTCGAGCAGTACTTC.

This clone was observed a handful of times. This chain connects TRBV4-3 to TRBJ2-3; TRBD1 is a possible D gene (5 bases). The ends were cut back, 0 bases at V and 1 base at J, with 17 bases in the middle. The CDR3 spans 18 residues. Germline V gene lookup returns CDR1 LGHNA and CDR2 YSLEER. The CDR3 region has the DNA TGCGCCAGCAGCCAAGAAACGAGACAGAGATTGCGCACAGATACGCAGTATTTT. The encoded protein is CASSQETRQRLRTDTQYF.

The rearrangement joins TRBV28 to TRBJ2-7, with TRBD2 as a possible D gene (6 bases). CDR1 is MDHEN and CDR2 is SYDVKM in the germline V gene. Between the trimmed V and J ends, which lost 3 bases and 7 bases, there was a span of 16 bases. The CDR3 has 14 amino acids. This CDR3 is CASSLGQAAGEQYF. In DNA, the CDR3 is TGTGCCAGCAGTTTGGGGCAGGCAGCGGGTGAGCAGTACTTC.

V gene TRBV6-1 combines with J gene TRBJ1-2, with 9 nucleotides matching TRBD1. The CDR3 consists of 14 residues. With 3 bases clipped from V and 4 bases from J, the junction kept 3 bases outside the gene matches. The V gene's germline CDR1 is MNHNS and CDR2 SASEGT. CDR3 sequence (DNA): TGTGCCAGCAGTGAGCGACAGGGGGGCTATGGCTACACCTTC. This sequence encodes CASSERQGGYGYTF.

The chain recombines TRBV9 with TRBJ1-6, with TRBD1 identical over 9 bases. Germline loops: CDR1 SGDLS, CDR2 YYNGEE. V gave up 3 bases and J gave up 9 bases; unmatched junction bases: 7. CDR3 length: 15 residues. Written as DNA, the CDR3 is TGTGCCAGCAGCGAAACGACAGGGGGAGGTTCACCCCTCCACTTT. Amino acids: CASSETTGGGSPLHF. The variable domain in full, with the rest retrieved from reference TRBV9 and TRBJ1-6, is DSGVTQTPKHLITATGQRVTLRCSPRSGDLSVYWYQQSLDQGLQFLIQYYNGEERAKGNILERFSAQQFPDLHSELNLSSLELGDSALYFCASSETTGGGSPLHFGNGTRLTVT.

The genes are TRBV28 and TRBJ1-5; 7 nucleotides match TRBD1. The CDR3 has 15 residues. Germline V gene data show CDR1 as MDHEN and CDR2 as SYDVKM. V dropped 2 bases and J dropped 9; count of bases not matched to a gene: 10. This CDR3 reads CASSLGRQGQRPQHF. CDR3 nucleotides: TGTGCCAGCAGTTTAGGTCGACAGGGACAAAGGCCCCAGCATTTT. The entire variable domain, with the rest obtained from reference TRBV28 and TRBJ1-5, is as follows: DVKVTQSSRYLVKRTGEKVFLECVQDMDHENMFWYRQDPGLGLRLIYFSYDVKMKEKGDIPEGYSVSREKKERFSLILESASTNQTSMYLCASSLGRQGQRPQHFGDGTRLSIL.

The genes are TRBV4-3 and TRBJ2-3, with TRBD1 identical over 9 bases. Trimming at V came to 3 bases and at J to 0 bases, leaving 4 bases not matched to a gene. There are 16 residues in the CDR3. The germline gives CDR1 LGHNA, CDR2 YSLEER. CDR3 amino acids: CASSQTGTGSTDTQYF. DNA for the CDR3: TGCGCCAGCAGCCAGACCGGGACAGGGAGCACAGATACGCAGTATTTT.

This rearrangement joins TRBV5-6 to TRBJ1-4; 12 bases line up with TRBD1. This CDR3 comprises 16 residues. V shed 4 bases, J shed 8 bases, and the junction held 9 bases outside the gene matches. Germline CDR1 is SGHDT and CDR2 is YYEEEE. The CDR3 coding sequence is TGTGCCAGCAGCCAAGGGACAGGGGGCGTAGGGGAAAAACTGTTTTTT. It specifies CASSQGTGGVGEKLFF.

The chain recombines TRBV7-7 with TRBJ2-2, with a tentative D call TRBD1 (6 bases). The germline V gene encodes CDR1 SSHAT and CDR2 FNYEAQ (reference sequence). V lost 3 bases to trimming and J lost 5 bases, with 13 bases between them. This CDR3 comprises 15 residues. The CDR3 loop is CASSLTGGGTGELFF. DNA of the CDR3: TGTGCCAGCAGCTTGACAGGAGGAGGAACCGGGGAGCTGTTTTTT. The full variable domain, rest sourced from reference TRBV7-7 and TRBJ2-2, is GAGVSQSPRYKVTKRGQDVTLRCDPISSHATLYWYQQALGQGPEFLTYFNYEAQPDKSGLPSDRFSAERPEGSISTLTIQRTEQRDSAMYRCASSLTGGGTGELFFGEGSRLTVL.

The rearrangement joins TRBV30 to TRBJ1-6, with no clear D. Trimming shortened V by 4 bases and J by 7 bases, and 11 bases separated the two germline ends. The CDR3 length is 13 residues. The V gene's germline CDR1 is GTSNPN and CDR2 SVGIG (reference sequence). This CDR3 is CAWTILFNSPLHF. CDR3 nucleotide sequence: TGTGCCTGGACCATACTATTCAATTCACCCCTCCACTTT.

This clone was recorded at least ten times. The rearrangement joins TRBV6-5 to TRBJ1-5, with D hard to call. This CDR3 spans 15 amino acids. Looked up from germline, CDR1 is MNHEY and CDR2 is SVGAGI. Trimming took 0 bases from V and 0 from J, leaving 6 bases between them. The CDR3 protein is CASSYSRYSNQPQHF. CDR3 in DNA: TGTGCCAGCAGTTACTCGAGGTATAGCAATCAGCCCCAGCATTTT.

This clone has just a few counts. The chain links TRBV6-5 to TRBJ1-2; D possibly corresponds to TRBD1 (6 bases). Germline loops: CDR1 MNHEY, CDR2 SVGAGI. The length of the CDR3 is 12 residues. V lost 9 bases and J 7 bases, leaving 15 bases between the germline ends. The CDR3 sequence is CASSGQRRGYTF. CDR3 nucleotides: TGTGCCAGTTCGGGACAACGGCGTGGCTACACCTTC.

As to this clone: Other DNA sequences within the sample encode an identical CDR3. As DNA, the CDR3 is TGTGCCAGTAGTATAGGACAGAATCAGCCCCAGCATTTT. As protein: CASSIGQNQPQHF. The V and J genes are TRBV19 and TRBJ1-5; a weak D match, TRBD1 (5 bases). The ends were cut back, 1 base at V and 4 bases at J, with 5 bases in the middle. CDR3 length equals 13 residues. Germline lookup yields CDR1 LNHDA and CDR2 SQIVND (reference sequence).

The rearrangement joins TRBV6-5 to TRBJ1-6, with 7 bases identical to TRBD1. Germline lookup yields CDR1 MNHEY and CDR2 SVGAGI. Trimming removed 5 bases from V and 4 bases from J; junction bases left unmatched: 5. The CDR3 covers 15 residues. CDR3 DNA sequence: TGTGCCAGCAGTGCCGACAGGGAATATAATTCACCCCTCCACTTT. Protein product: CASSADREYNSPLHF.

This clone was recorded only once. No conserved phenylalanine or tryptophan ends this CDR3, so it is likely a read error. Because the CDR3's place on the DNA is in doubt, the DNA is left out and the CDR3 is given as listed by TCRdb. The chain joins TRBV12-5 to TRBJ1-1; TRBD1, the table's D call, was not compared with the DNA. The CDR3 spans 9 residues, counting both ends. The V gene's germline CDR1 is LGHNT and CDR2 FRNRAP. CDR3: CASGWPPSV.

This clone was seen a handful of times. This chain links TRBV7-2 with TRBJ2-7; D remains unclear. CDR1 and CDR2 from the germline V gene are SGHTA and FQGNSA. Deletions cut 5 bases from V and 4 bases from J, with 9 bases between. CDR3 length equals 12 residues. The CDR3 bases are TGTGCCAGCAGCAACCACGGTTACGAGCAGTACTTC. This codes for CASSNHGYEQYF.

CDR3 bases: TGTGCCAGCAGCTTAGGGCCCTCCAGGGTGTATGGCTACACCTTC. Protein product: CASSLGPSRVYGYTF. This chain uses TRBV7-2 with TRBJ1-2, with D perhaps TRBD1 (5 bases). The germline V gene encodes CDR1 SGHTA and CDR2 FQGNSA. The CDR3 is 15 amino acids. Trimming stripped 1 base from V and 5 bases from J, with 14 bases between.

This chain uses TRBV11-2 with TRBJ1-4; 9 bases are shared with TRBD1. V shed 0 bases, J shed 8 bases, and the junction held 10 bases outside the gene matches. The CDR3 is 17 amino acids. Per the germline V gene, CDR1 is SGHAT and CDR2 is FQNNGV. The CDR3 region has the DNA TGTGCCAGCAGCTTAGACTTACCGGGACAGGGACACGAAAAACTGTTTTTT. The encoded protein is CASSLDLPGQGHEKLFF.

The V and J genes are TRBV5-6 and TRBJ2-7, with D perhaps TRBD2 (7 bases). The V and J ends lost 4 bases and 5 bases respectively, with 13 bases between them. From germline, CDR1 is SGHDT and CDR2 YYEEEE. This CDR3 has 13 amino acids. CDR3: CASSLRGAHEQYF. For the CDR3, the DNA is TGTGCCAGCAGCCTCCGGGGGGCACACGAGCAGTACTTC.

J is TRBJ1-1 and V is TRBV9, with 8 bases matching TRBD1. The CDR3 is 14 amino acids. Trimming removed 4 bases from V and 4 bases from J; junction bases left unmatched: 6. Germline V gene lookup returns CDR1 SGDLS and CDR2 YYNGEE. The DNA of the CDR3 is TGTGCCAGCAGCCCGGACAGGGTTGCCACTGAAGCTTTCTTT. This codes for CASSPDRVATEAFF.

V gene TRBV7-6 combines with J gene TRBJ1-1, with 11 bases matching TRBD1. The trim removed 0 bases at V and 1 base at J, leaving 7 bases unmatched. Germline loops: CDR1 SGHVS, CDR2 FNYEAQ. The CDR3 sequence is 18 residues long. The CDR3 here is CASSLARTGGFTNTEAFF. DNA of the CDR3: TGTGCCAGCAGCTTAGCCCGGACAGGGGGCTTCACGAACACTGAAGCTTTCTTT.

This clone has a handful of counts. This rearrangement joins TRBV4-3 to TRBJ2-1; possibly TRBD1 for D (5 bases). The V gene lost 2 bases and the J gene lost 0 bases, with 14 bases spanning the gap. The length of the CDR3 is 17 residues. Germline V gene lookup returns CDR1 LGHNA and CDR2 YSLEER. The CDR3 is CASSQSTPQGSYNEQFF. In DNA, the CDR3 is TGCGCCAGCAGCCAATCTACCCCCCAGGGCTCCTACAATGAGCAGTTCTTC.

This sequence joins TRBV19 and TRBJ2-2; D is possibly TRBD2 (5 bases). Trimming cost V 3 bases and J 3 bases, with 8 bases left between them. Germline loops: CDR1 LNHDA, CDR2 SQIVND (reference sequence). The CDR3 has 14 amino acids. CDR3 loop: CASSITGYTGELFF. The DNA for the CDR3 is TGTGCCAGTAGTATTACGGGGTACACCGGGGAGCTGTTTTTT.

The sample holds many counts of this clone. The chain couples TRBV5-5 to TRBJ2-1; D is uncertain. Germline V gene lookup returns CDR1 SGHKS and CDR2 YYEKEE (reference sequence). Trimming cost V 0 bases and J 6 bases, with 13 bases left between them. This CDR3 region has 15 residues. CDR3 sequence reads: CASSLAFNWANEQFF. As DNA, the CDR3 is TGTGCCAGCAGCTTGGCTTTCAATTGGGCCAATGAGCAGTTCTTC.

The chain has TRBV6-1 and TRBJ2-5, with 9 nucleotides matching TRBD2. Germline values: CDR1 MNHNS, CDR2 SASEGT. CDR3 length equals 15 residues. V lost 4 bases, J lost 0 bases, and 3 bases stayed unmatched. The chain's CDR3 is CASSAAGGYQETQYF. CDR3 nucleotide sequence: TGTGCCAGCAGTGCGGCGGGGGGGTACCAAGAGACCCAGTACTTC.